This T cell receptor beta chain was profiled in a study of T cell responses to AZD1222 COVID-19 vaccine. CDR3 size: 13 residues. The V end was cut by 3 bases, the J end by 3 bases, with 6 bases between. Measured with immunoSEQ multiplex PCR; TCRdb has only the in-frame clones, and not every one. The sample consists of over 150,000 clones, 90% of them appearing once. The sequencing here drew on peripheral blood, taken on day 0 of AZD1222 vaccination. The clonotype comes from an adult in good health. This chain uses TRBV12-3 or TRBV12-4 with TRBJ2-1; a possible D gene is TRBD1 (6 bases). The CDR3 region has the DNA TGTGCCAGCAGTTTGACAGGCTACAATGAGCAGTTCTTC. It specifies CASSLTGYNEQFF.